A single sample gave rise to the 14 T cell receptor beta chains below, sequenced in a study of T cells in Graves' hyperthyroidism and ophthalmopathy. There were TCR beta CDR3 regions amplified from RNA transcripts. First-round RT-PCR of the TCR CDR3 relied on the HTBI primer set. TCRdb fed the multiplex PCR reads into MiXCR, producing one record per CDR3 protein. Among around 580,000 distinct CDR3 sequences listed, about half were seen once. The sample comprised peripheral blood or thyroid tissue (not recorded which). The receptors stem from a young woman with Graves' hyperthyroidism.

Ten or more counts support this clonotype. CDR3 protein: CASSFSPRETQYF. Here the CDR3 DNA reads TGTGCCAGCAGCTTCAGCCCCCGGGAGACCCAGTACTTC. The genes are TRBV7-9 and TRBJ2-5; D gene unclear. The length of the CDR3 is 13 residues. Trimming left V 3 bases short and J 5 bases short, with 10 bases between. Germline V gene lookup returns CDR1 SEHNR and CDR2 FQNEAQ (reference sequence). Based on the CDR3 plus reference TRBV7-9 and TRBJ2-5, the full variable domain is DTGVSQNPRHKITKRGQNVTFRCDPISEHNRLYWYRQTLGQGPEFLTYFQNEAQLEKSRLLSDRFSAERPKGSFSTLEIQRTEQGDSAMYLCASSFSPRETQYFGPGTRLLVL.

This clonotype was seen ten or more times. This sequence joins TRBV7-9 and TRBJ2-7; 9 bases align to TRBD1. Germline assignment: CDR1 SEHNR and CDR2 FQNEAQ (reference sequence). The V and J ends lost 6 bases and 5 bases, in that order; junction bases with no gene match: 2. This CDR3 is built from 12 residues. The CDR3 DNA follows: TGTGCCAGCAGTTGGACAGGGGACGAGCAGTACTTC. Protein: CASSWTGDEQYF.

This clonotype was picked up many times. The chain carries TRBV6-1 and TRBJ2-7; D is unresolved. There are 11 residues in the CDR3. Per germline, CDR1 MNHNS and CDR2 SASEGT. The V and J ends lost 0 bases and 5 bases respectively, with 2 bases between them. CDR3 sequence (DNA): TGTGCCAGCAGTGAAGCGAACGAGCAGTACTTC. This sequence encodes CASSEANEQYF.

A few counts support this clonotype. In DNA, the CDR3 is TGTGCCAGCAGTTTCAGGGGACAGGTCTACGAGCAGTACTTC. As protein: CASSFRGQVYEQYF. The rearrangement joins TRBV25-1 to TRBJ2-7; 8 bases map to TRBD1. V was clipped by 5 bases and J by 3 bases; unmatched bases: 6. In germline, CDR1 is MGHDK, CDR2 SYGVNS. This CDR3 is built from 14 residues.

This clonotype was counted at least ten times. The chain combines TRBV6-6 with TRBJ2-7, with 11 nucleotides matching TRBD2. Germline lookup yields CDR1 MNHNY and CDR2 SVGAGI (reference sequence). This CDR3 is 14 amino acids long. V gave up 7 bases and J gave up 5 bases; unmatched junction bases: 7. CDR3 residues: CASTKLAGVNEQYF. The CDR3 DNA follows: TGTGCCAGCACTAAACTAGCGGGAGTCAACGAGCAGTACTTC.

This chain joins TRBV24-1 and TRBJ2-2; D tentatively reads TRBD1 or TRBD2 (5 bases each). Germline values: CDR1 KGHDR, CDR2 SFDVKD. The CDR3 loop spans 16 amino acids. The V and J ends lost 4 bases and 5 bases respectively, with 16 bases between them. CDR3 DNA: TGTGCCACCAGTGAGGGGGACCCTGCGATTACCGGGGAGCTGTTTTTT. Protein: CATSEGDPAITGELFF.

The table lists this clonotype with many counts. The chain links TRBV19 to TRBJ2-5, with unresolved D. The CDR3 is made up of 14 amino acids. V lost 4 bases and J lost 2, with 11 bases in between. Germline V gene sequence: CDR1 LNHDA, CDR2 SQIVND (reference sequence). Here the CDR3 DNA reads TGTGCCAGTAGTAAATTCGGAGTACAAGAGACCCAGTACTTC. Amino acid sequence: CASSKFGVQETQYF.

This rearrangement joins TRBV9 to TRBJ2-3, with D perhaps matching TRBD2 (5 bases). Germline loops: CDR1 SGDLS, CDR2 YYNGEE. V lost 6 bases and J 2 bases, leaving 13 bases between the germline ends. This CDR3 comprises 14 residues. The CDR3 region is CASTVDSATDTQYF. In DNA form, the CDR3 reads TGTGCCAGCACCGTGGACTCCGCCACAGATACGCAGTATTTT.

The V call is TRBV3-1, the J call TRBJ2-2; perhaps TRBD1 as D (6 bases). Germline CDR1 reads LGHDT; CDR2 reads YNNKEL (reference sequence). There are 15 residues in the CDR3. Between the trimmed V and J ends, which lost 7 bases and 1 base, there was a span of 13 bases. The CDR3 DNA is TGTGCCAGCACAGGGGTTTACCGGAACACCGGGGAGCTGTTTTTT. Its translation: CASTGVYRNTGELFF.

This rearrangement joins TRBV12-3 or TRBV12-4 to TRBJ1-4; D is uncertain. Trimming cost V 5 bases and J 5 bases, with 9 bases left between them. This CDR3 region has 13 residues. CDR3 DNA: TGTGCCAGCAGTCCAACAAAAAATGAAAAACTGTTTTTT. Encoded protein: CASSPTKNEKLFF.

This clonotype was found once. This rearrangement joins TRBV5-1 to TRBJ2-1; 8 bases are shared with TRBD2. The trim removed 1 base at V and 1 base at J, leaving 7 bases unmatched. Germline V gene lookup returns CDR1 SGHRS and CDR2 YFSETQ. The CDR3 is 17 amino acids. Written as DNA, the CDR3 is TGCGCCAGCAGCTTGCAGAGGACTAGCAGGTCCTACAATGAGCAGTTCTTC. This codes for CASSLQRTSRSYNEQFF.

This clonotype was seen at least ten times. The chain combines TRBV7-9 with TRBJ1-1; tentatively, D is TRBD1 (5 bases). CDR1 is SEHNR, CDR2 FQNEAQ, per germline (reference sequence). This CDR3 region has 14 residues. Trimming cost V 8 bases and J 4 bases, with 17 bases left between them. The CDR3 spells CASEGGRGVTEAFF. CDR3 nucleotides: TGTGCCAGCGAGGGAGGGAGAGGGGTCACTGAAGCTTTCTTT.

This rearrangement joins TRBV20-1 to TRBJ2-5; D possibly corresponds to TRBD1 (6 bases). Germline V gives CDR1 DFQATT, CDR2 SNEGSKA (reference sequence). This CDR3 spans 16 amino acids. Trimming shortened V by 4 bases and J by 5 bases, and 23 bases separated the two germline ends. Here the CDR3 reads CSATPTGPGSLETQYF. In nucleotides, the CDR3 is TGCAGTGCTACCCCGACAGGTCCGGGGAGCTTGGAGACCCAGTACTTC.

This chain uses TRBV7-9 with TRBJ2-6; D gene uncertain. Germline CDR1 and CDR2: SEHNR and FQNEAQ (reference sequence). This CDR3 comprises 14 residues. The V and J ends lost 6 bases and 1 base respectively, with 7 bases between them. The chain's CDR3 is CASRLKSGANVLTF. For the CDR3, the DNA is TGTGCCAGCAGACTCAAGTCTGGGGCCAACGTCCTGACTTTC.